This T cell receptor beta chain originates from a study of blood T cell repertoires in COVID-19. CDR1 is MDHEN, CDR2 SYDVKM, per germline. The CDR3 has 14 amino acids. The junction had 6 bases not matched to a gene; V was cut back by 7 bases and J by 2 bases. The table came from immunoSEQ multiplex PCR; TCRdb's copy has only in-frame clones and leaves some out. The table lists more than 200,000 clones, around 90% of them singletons. The clonotype was recovered from a woman in her twenties or thirties with acute COVID-19. This sequence joins TRBV28 and TRBJ2-7; 9 bases agree with TRBD1. Sequences were obtained from PBMCs or T cells enriched from blood (not recorded which). CDR3 DNA sequence: TGTGCCAGCACCCCGGGACAGGGAACCTACGAGCAGTACTTC. It is translated as CASTPGQGTYEQYF. The whole variable domain, remainder taken from reference TRBV28 and TRBJ2-7, is DVKVTQSSRYLVKRTGEKVFLECVQDMDHENMFWYRQDPGLGLRLIYFSYDVKMKEKGDIPEGYSVSREKKERFSLILESASTNQTSMYLCASTPGQGTYEQYFGPGTRLTVT.